Shown below are 21 T cell receptor beta chains from a single sample sequenced in a study of prognosis after radiotherapy for stage I lung cancer. Two-round multiplex PCR, the amplification method, yielded TCR beta CDR3 from genomic DNA. Primers specific to each TRBV and TRBJ gene were used in first-round PCR. TCRdb ran MiXCR on the multiplex PCR reads and lists one entry per CDR3 protein. Here the sample spans roughly 25,000 distinct CDR3 sequences, 30% to 45% being singletons. Material: PBMCs, obtained before or after stereotactic body radiation therapy (not recorded which). The source is a donor of 50 years or more with non-small cell lung cancer.

This clonotype was observed at least ten times. The rearrangement uses TRBV7-8 and TRBJ2-1; 14 nucleotides agree with TRBD2. V trimming: 5 bases; J trimming: 7 bases; junction bases outside the gene matches: 4. Germline CDR1 SGHVS, CDR2 FQNEAQ. CDR3 length: 15 amino acids. The CDR3 loop is CASSRGLAGVNEQFF. CDR3 sequence (DNA): TGTGCCAGCAGCCGGGGACTAGCGGGAGTGAATGAGCAGTTCTTC.

This clonotype was picked up many times. The chain is built from TRBV11-3 and TRBJ2-3; TRBD2 aligns across 10 bases. CDR3 size: 16 residues. Germline V lookup: CDR1 SGHNT, CDR2 YENEEA. The J segment lost 7 bases and the V segment lost 3 bases, leaving 10 bases of the junction unmatched. The CDR3 reads CASSLGVLAGGNTQYF. The DNA of the CDR3 is TGTGCCAGCAGCTTGGGGGTTTTAGCGGGAGGAAATACGCAGTATTTT.

This chain uses TRBV24-1 with TRBJ2-7; maybe TRBD1 (6 bases). The V gene's germline CDR1 is KGHDR and CDR2 SFDVKD. Trimming cost V 5 bases and J 0 bases, with 10 bases left between them. The CDR3 extends over 14 amino acids. The CDR3 sequence: CATSGTESSYEQYF. In DNA form, the CDR3 reads TGTGCCACCAGTGGGACAGAGAGCTCCTACGAGCAGTACTTC.

In its sample, this clonotype was seen many times. The chain carries TRBV18 and TRBJ2-2; D is ambiguous. V was cut by 4 bases and J by 1 base, with 4 bases left in between. CDR3 length equals 13 residues. Looked up from germline, CDR1 is KGHSH and CDR2 is LQKENI. The CDR3 loop is CASSQQNTGELFF. The CDR3, as DNA: TGTGCCAGCTCACAACAGAACACCGGGGAGCTGTTTTTT. The full variable domain, its missing parts supplied by reference TRBV18 and TRBJ2-2, is NAGVMQNPRHLVRRRGQEARLRCSPMKGHSHVYWYRQLPEEGLKFMVYLQKENIIDESGMPKERFSAEFPKEGPSILRIQQVVRGDSAAYFCASSQQNTGELFFGEGSRLTVL.

The J gene is TRBJ2-1, the V gene TRBV4-3, with D maybe TRBD2 (5 bases). The germline V gene has CDR1 LGHNA and CDR2 YSLEER. The ends were cut back, 1 base at V and 8 bases at J, with 9 bases in the middle. This CDR3 is built from 13 residues. The CDR3: CASSQVFGDEQFF. CDR3 nucleotide sequence: TGCGCCAGCAGCCAAGTTTTCGGGGATGAGCAGTTCTTC.

The chain recombines TRBV2 with TRBJ1-1; 8 bases match TRBD1. Germline V gene lookup returns CDR1 SNHLY and CDR2 FYNNEI. The J segment lost 4 bases and the V segment lost 6 bases, leaving 7 bases of the junction unmatched. The length of the CDR3 is 14 residues. CDR3 protein: CASRPDRASTEAFF. The CDR3 DNA sequence: TGTGCCAGCAGACCGGACAGGGCGAGCACTGAAGCTTTCTTT.

This clonotype was detected many times. This chain links TRBV7-6 with TRBJ2-3; D is unclear. The CDR3 is 17 residues long. V was cut by 1 base and J by 3 bases, with 17 bases left in between. From germline, CDR1 is SGHVS and CDR2 FNYEAQ. CDR3: CASSLGARPLWTDTQYF. The CDR3 nucleotides read TGTGCCAGCAGCTTAGGGGCCAGGCCCCTGTGGACAGATACGCAGTATTTT.

This clonotype was recorded at least ten times. The chain recombines TRBV2 with TRBJ2-3; D is unresolved. The CDR3 spans 14 residues. V was clipped by 7 bases and J by 6 bases, with 17 bases between them. The germline gives CDR1 SNHLY, CDR2 FYNNEI. The CDR3 is CASNTLQSADTQYF. The CDR3 DNA is TGTGCCAGCAACACCCTACAGTCCGCCGATACGCAGTATTTT.

This clonotype showed up many times. This chain links TRBV9 with TRBJ1-6; no clear D. V dropped 4 bases and J dropped 7 bases, with 6 bases sitting between them. This CDR3 has 12 amino acids. Per the germline V gene, CDR1 is SGDLS and CDR2 is YYNGEE. The CDR3 here is CASSSPNSPLHF. The CDR3 DNA follows: TGTGCCAGCAGCTCCCCCAATTCACCCCTCCACTTT.

About this clonotype itself: A much bigger clone sits one base away, suggesting this may be a read error. CDR3 residues: CGSSPTGGGLDNSPLHF. The CDR3 region has the DNA TGTGGCAGCTCACCAACGGGGGGAGGTCTGGATAATTCACCCCTCCACTTT. V gene TRBV18 combines with J gene TRBJ1-6; possible D gene TRBD1, 5 bases. The CDR3 spans 17 residues. Germline-derived CDR1 and CDR2 are KGHSH and LQKENI.

Many counts were recorded for this clonotype. The CDR3 is CASSRGAAARREKLFF. In DNA form, the CDR3 reads TGTGCCAGCAGTAGGGGAGCGGCGGCTCGACGGGAAAAACTGTTTTTT. J is TRBJ1-4 and V is TRBV28, with a tentative D call TRBD1 (5 bases). V was pared by 5 bases and J by 8 bases, with 21 bases between. Germline lookup yields CDR1 MDHEN and CDR2 SYDVKM. The CDR3 is 16 amino acids.

Ten or more counts support this clonotype. The genes are TRBV5-1 and TRBJ1-3; a weak D match, TRBD1 (5 bases). The CDR3 covers 15 residues. CDR1 SGHRS and CDR2 YFSETQ come from the germline V gene. Deletions cut 0 bases from V and 0 bases from J, with 7 bases between. The CDR3 DNA follows: TGCGCCAGCAGCTTGGCAGGGAACTCTGGAAACACCATATATTTT. Translation gives CASSLAGNSGNTIYF. The full variable domain, with the rest looked up from reference TRBV5-1 and TRBJ1-3, is KAGVTQTPRYLIKTRGQQVTLSCSPISGHRSVSWYQQTPGQGLQFLFEYFSETQRNKGNFPGRFSGRQFSNSRSEMNVSTLELGDSALYLCASSLAGNSGNTIYFGEGSWLTVV.

Ten or more counts support this clonotype. This rearrangement joins TRBV7-6 to TRBJ2-7; 8 bases agree with TRBD2. Germline trimming cut 1 base from V and 4 bases from J; bases unmatched to any gene: 6. The CDR3 extends over 15 amino acids. Germline V CDR1 and CDR2: SGHVS, FNYEAQ. In DNA form, the CDR3 reads TGTGCCAGCAGCTTAGGCCAGCGGGAGAATTACGAGCAGTACTTC. It translates to CASSLGQRENYEQYF.

This clonotype has ten or more counts. The CDR3 here is CASSQPPGTGLTDTQYF. The CDR3 DNA reads as TGTGCCAGCAGCCAGCCGCCCGGGACAGGGTTGACAGATACGCAGTATTTT. The chain is built from TRBV3-1 and TRBJ2-3; 9 positions match TRBD1. Germline CDR1 is LGHDT and CDR2 is YNNKEL (reference sequence). This CDR3 has 17 amino acids. Trimming at V came to 3 bases and at J to 3 bases, leaving 10 bases not matched to a gene.

This clonotype was counted many times. The V call is TRBV10-3, the J call TRBJ1-5, with TRBD1 matching over 8 bases. CDR1 is ENHRY and CDR2 is SYGVKD in the germline V gene. This CDR3 region has 13 residues. V shed 9 bases, J shed 5 bases, and the junction held 6 bases outside the gene matches. In DNA, the CDR3 is TGTGCCATAGCGACAGGGGCGGATCAGCCCCAGCATTTT. It is translated as CAIATGADQPQHF.

This clonotype was observed many times. This sequence joins TRBV11-3 and TRBJ2-1, with 9 bases fitting TRBD1. CDR3 size: 14 residues. V lost 4 bases and J lost 7; bases outside the gene matches: 5. CDR1 is SGHNT and CDR2 is YENEEA in the germline V gene. CDR3 loop: CASSYRDRANEQFF. The DNA of the CDR3 is TGTGCCAGCAGCTACCGGGACAGGGCAAATGAGCAGTTCTTC.

The table lists this clonotype with a few counts. V gene TRBV3-1 combines with J gene TRBJ2-4; D is unclear. V dropped 0 bases and J dropped 10 bases, with 7 bases sitting between them. The CDR3 has 12 residues. Germline-derived CDR1 and CDR2 are LGHDT and YNNKEL (reference sequence). CDR3 amino acids: CASSQDLGIQYF. The CDR3, as DNA: TGTGCCAGCAGCCAAGATTTGGGGATTCAGTACTTC. Combining the CDR3 with reference TRBV3-1 and TRBJ2-4 gives the whole variable domain DTAVSQTPKYLVTQMGNDKSIKCEQNLGHDTMYWYKQDSKKFLKIMFSYNNKELIINETVPNRFSPKSPDKAHLNLHINSLELGDSAVYFCASSQDLGIQYFGAGTRLSVL.

This clonotype was counted many times. This rearrangement joins TRBV20-1 to TRBJ1-4; D is perhaps TRBD1 (5 bases). This CDR3 has 16 amino acids. V lost 3 bases, J lost 1 base, and 15 bases lay in between. Germline values: CDR1 DFQATT, CDR2 SNEGSKA (reference sequence). CDR3 DNA sequence: TGCAGTGCTAGCCACGGGGGGAGGGTAACTAATGAAAAACTGTTTTTT. This codes for CSASHGGRVTNEKLFF.

At least ten counts were recorded for this clonotype. V usage is TRBV20-1 and J usage is TRBJ1-5; TRBD1 is a possible D gene (5 bases). This CDR3 comprises 15 residues. Germline V gene data show CDR1 as DFQATT and CDR2 as SNEGSKA (reference sequence). The V and J ends lost 3 bases and 1 base respectively, with 13 bases between them. The CDR3 loop reads CSARVQGGSNQPQHF. Here the CDR3 DNA reads TGCAGTGCTAGGGTCCAGGGAGGGAGCAATCAGCCCCAGCATTTT.

This clonotype has at least ten counts. The CDR3 nucleotides read TGTGCCAGTCGCCGTTCGGGGACAGGGAATGGCTACACCTTC. It codes for CASRRSGTGNGYTF. This chain connects TRBV6-5 to TRBJ1-2, with 9 nucleotides matching TRBD1. The CDR3 runs 14 residues. Germline V lookup: CDR1 MNHEY, CDR2 SVGAGI. Germline trimming cut 9 bases from V and 6 bases from J; bases unmatched to any gene: 11.

This clonotype was recorded many times. The V gene is TRBV2, the J gene TRBJ2-7, with 7 bases aligning to TRBD1. Germline V gene lookup returns CDR1 SNHLY and CDR2 FYNNEI. The V segment lost 7 bases and the J segment 0 bases; nucleotides outside the gene matches: 6. CDR3 length: 14 residues. CDR3 region: CASIAQGVSYEQYF. The CDR3 region has the DNA TGTGCCAGCATTGCCCAGGGGGTCTCCTACGAGCAGTACTTC.